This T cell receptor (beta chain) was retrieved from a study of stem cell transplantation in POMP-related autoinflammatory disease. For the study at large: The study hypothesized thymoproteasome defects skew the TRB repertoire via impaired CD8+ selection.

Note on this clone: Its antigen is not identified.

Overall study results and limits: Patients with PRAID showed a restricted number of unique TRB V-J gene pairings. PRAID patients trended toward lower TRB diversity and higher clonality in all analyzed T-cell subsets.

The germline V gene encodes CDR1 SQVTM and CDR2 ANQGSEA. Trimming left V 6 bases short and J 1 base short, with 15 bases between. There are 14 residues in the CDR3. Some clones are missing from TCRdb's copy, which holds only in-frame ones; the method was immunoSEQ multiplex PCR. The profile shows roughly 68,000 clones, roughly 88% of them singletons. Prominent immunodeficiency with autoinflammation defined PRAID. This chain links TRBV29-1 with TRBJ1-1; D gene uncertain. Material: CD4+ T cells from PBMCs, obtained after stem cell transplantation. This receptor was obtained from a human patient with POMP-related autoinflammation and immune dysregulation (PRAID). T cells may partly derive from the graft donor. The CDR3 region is CSVGEGGGNTEAFF. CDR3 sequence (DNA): TGCAGCGTCGGGGAGGGAGGCGGGAACACTGAAGCTTTCTTT.